This T cell receptor beta chain was captured by sequencing in a study of CD8 T cells in ankylosing spondylitis. Study-wide results and caveats: Roughly eight highly homologous variants made up a TCR beta motif that seemed to typify ankylosing spondylitis blood.

V lost 0 bases and J lost 3, with 12 bases in between. The CDR3 runs 15 residues. Germline V gene sequence: CDR1 LNHNV, CDR2 YYDKDF (reference sequence). This clonotype was detected many times. The antigen remains unidentified. Libraries of TCR beta came from quantitative 5'-RACE with molecular barcodes. MiXCR, applied by TCRdb to the 5' RACE reads, yields one record per CDR3 protein. The sample comprises about 90,000 distinct CDR3 sequences, 27% of which are singletons, and 45% to 65% rests with the top ten. This TCR was sampled from a male donor with ankylosing spondylitis or in good health (not recorded which). Sequencing was performed on blood, either unsorted or a sorted T cell fraction (not recorded which). This sequence joins TRBV15 and TRBJ2-7; D is undetermined. The chain's CDR3 is CATSRDRVGNYEQYF. The CDR3 nucleotides read TGTGCCACCAGCAGAGATCGGGTAGGGAACTACGAGCAGTACTTC.